This TCR beta chain is drawn from a study of T cell repertoires in cytomegalovirus infection. Looking at the study overall: Public TCR beta signatures provided an indication of both CMV infection and a matching HLA type. Broader study findings: CMV-specific HLA-C-restricted TCR beta clonotypes dominated the ex vivo response. The cumulative frequency of public TCR beta families distinguished individuals who carried CMV together with the relevant HLA.

The CDR3 has 14 residues. V was cut by 0 bases and J by 5 bases, with 12 bases left in between. CDR1 and CDR2 from the germline V gene are SGDLS and YYNGEE. From the reads, TCRdb called clonotypes with MiXCR, one entry per CDR3 protein. The sample has about 900,000 distinct CDR3 sequences; around 30% are singletons. Of note for this clonotype: Its antigen is unknown.

This TCR derives from a human donor in good health (CMV status not recorded). Some clones in this sample may be carry-over from other donors' samples. This chain connects TRBV9 to TRBJ2-7; D is unresolved. Sequences were derived from cultured CD8+ T cells from PBMCs, sampled from culture after CMV antigen stimulation. In DNA, the CDR3 is TGTGCCAGCAGCGTAGGGAGACTGGGGAACGAGCAGTACTTC. As protein: CASSVGRLGNEQYF.